This TCR beta chain was found in a study of T cell responses to AZD1222 COVID-19 vaccine (dated by TCRdb to 2020 to 2023). About the full investigation: TCR sequencing was performed for 230 to 250 trial participants, of whom approximately 200 were given two doses of AZD1222 and around 25 were given two doses of MenACWY control vaccine. Enrollment into the trials was organized by age into subgroups of 18-55, 56-69 and 70-plus years, and those subgroups contained approximately 160, 26 and 62 TCR-sequenced participants, respectively.

About this clone itself: The clone's antigen remains unknown. Base qualities are not at hand, and no much larger clone is one base apart.

CDR3 length: 16 amino acids, cysteine to phenylalanine. Solely the CDR3 DNA is kept, with 48 bases framed from the first base. V has 5 bases trimmed and J has 1 base trimmed; junction bases matching no gene number 9. Per the germline V gene (reference sequence), SGHAT is the CDR1 and FQDESV is the CDR2. Per the publication, the time point label means: about 28 days (+/-7) after the second vaccine dose. AZD1222 recipients whose second dose came at about 4 weeks and those whose second dose came at about 12 weeks were combined into one group, since spike-specific TCR depth and breadth did not differ between the two schedules. Vaccinee samples were obtained from the UK trials COV001 and COV002, which included a single-blind randomized controlled phase 2/3 trial of AZD1222 (ChAdOx1 nCoV-19) in healthy adults. For TCRbeta chain sequencing, PBMC samples were collected from trial participants at day 0 and at day 28 after the second dose.

The CDR3 regions of human TCRbeta chains were analyzed by immunosequencing. Concerning the study's data processing: TCRs in the repertoires were compared against a reference library of SARS-CoV-2-specific TCRs that had been generated with the MIRA antigen-specificity platform. Breadth meant the fraction of unique TCRs that were SARS-CoV-2-associated, whereas depth meant the fraction of total T cells that were SARS-CoV-2-associated. Using the MIRA data, each spike-specific TCR was mapped to the spike region that the TCR reacts to and placed in a CD4 or CD8 class. Log10-transformed breadth and depth values were compared by one-way ANOVA with Sidak's multiple comparisons tests. Not all clones reach the TCRdb copy of this immuneACCESS table, which keeps in-frame sequences only. Checked studies attribute under half of the gap to unresolved V genes and leave the rest unexplained. The V and J calls and clone size are taken from that table; D and trimming were inferred from the DNA. The sample profile shows about 81,000 clones; about 93% of them were found once. The ten top clones hold around a tenth of the sample.

General conclusions and limits of the study: Participants were mostly white British, with more females than males. The authors suggested clonal diversity may have been underestimated. Conclusions about previously exposed vaccinees are limited, since just a handful of AZD1222 recipients were seropositive for SARS-CoV-2 at baseline. The vaccine-associated CD4 TCRs covered the entire spike protein, and the dominant responses fell in regions 160-218 and 743-854. Reportedly, close to half of the unique spike-specific TCRs recognized epitopes lying outside the regions that are mutated in the B.1.351 and B.1.1.7 variants. The 56-69-year group was small, and its depth increase did not reach significance, likely because of low power. Because no day 14 peak-response samples were available, the repertoires could be characterized only after the peak T cell response. After two AZD1222 doses, spike-specific TCR breadth and depth were significantly higher than at day 0 and than in MenACWY recipients.

The sample here was peripheral blood, taken 28 days after the second AZD1222 dose. This clonotype was sampled from an adult who received the AZD1222 COVID-19 vaccine. This chain joins TRBV11-1 to TRBJ1-1, with TRBD1 matching 8 junction bases. The CDR3 region reads CASSKRTGQGNTEAFF. The nucleotide sequence is given as TGTGCCAGCAGCAAACGGACAGGGCAGGGGAACACTGAAGCTTTCTTT. With the portions outside the CDR3 filled from the reference TRBV11-1 and TRBJ1-1 genes, the complete variable region becomes EAEVAQSPRYKITEKSQAVAFWCDPISGHATLYWYRQILGQGPELLVQFQDESVVDDSQLPKDRFSAERLKGVDSTLKIQPAELGDSAMYLCASSKRTGQGNTEAFFGQGTRLTVV.